One and the same sample provided the 25 T cell receptor beta chains below, sequenced in a study of cytomegalovirus exposure and HLA in healthy donors. The study ran its PCR with 60 Vbeta and 13 Jbeta primers. Assay: immunoSEQ multiplex PCR; the TCRdb copy retains only in-frame clones and omits some. The sample has 100,000 to 150,000 clones, around 75% seen once. The sequencing input was PBMCs. The receptor set was obtained from a woman aged 45 to 65 in good health and CMV-seronegative.

In regard to this clone: The junction does not match germline at one end; this may be a read error. The same CDR3 is also encoded by other DNA sequences in this sample. The chain carries TRBV5-1 and TRBJ2-3; 10 bases line up with TRBD1. Germline values: CDR1 SGHRS, CDR2 YFSETQ. This CDR3 has 15 residues. The CDR3 nucleotides are TGCGCCAGCAGCCGGACAGGGGGAAACACAGATACGCAGTACTTT. Translated: CASSRTGGNTDTQYF.

The chain links TRBV30 to TRBJ2-2; weak D call: TRBD1 (6 bases). V shed 1 base and J shed 1 base, with 7 bases lying between them. The CDR3 is made up of 14 amino acids. Germline CDR1 reads GTSNPN; CDR2 reads SVGIG (reference sequence). This CDR3 is CAWSEGQNTGELFF. The CDR3 nucleotides are TGTGCCTGGAGTGAGGGACAGAACACCGGGGAGCTGTTTTTT.

V gene TRBV5-1 combines with J gene TRBJ2-4, with D possibly matching TRBD1 (6 bases). Germline lookup yields CDR1 SGHRS and CDR2 YFSETQ. This CDR3 region has 14 residues. Trimming cost V 4 bases and J 5 bases, with 13 bases left between them. The DNA for the CDR3 is TGCGCCAGCAGCGCGGACAGAACCCAAAACATTCAGTACTTC. Translation gives CASSADRTQNIQYF.

This rearrangement joins TRBV7-2 to TRBJ2-2; D unresolved. Trimming stripped 5 bases from V and 0 bases from J, with 10 bases between. Germline CDR1 and CDR2: SGHTA and FQGNSA. This CDR3 is 15 amino acids long. CDR3: CASSPLVTNTGELFF. In nucleotides, the CDR3 is TGTGCCAGCAGCCCCCTAGTCACGAACACCGGGGAGCTGTTTTTT.

The chain uses TRBV7-2 and TRBJ2-3, with a possible D match to TRBD2 (6 bases). With 4 bases removed from V and 2 bases from J, the gap between germline ends came to 16 bases. Germline V gives CDR1 SGHTA, CDR2 FQGNSA. The CDR3 has 16 residues. Written as DNA, the CDR3 is TGTGCCAGCAGCTCGGGGAGGACTCTCGACACAGATACGCAGTATTTT. Translation: CASSSGRTLDTDTQYF.

The chain employs TRBV18 and TRBJ2-2, with D perhaps matching TRBD2 (6 bases). The germline gives CDR1 KGHSH, CDR2 LQKENI. V lost 0 bases, J lost 9 bases, and 20 bases lay in between. The length of the CDR3 is 17 residues. This chain's CDR3 is CASSPPGLPSGVWELFF. The DNA for the CDR3 is TGTGCCAGCTCACCACCGGGACTGCCGAGTGGGGTGTGGGAGCTGTTTTTT.

In its sample, this clone was seen once. V gene TRBV7-9 combines with J gene TRBJ2-5; TRBD2 agrees at 9 bases. There are 14 residues in the CDR3. Germline loops: CDR1 SEHNR, CDR2 FQNEAQ (reference sequence). The CDR3 protein is CSVDLAGYQETQYF. Here the CDR3 DNA reads TGTTCCGTAGACCTAGCGGGATACCAAGAGACCCAGTACTTC. The full variable domain, its missing parts supplied by reference TRBV7-9 and TRBJ2-5, is DTGVSQNPRHKITKRGQNVTFRCDPISEHNRLYWYRQTLGQGPEFLTYFQNEAQLEKSRLLSDRFSAERPKGSFSTLEIQRTEQGDSAMYLCSVDLAGYQETQYFGPGTRLLVL.

This clone was seen once. The chain combines TRBV19 with TRBJ1-4, with TRBD1 matching over 8 bases. The CDR3 contains 14 residues. Germline CDR1 is LNHDA and CDR2 is SQIVND (reference sequence). The V and J ends lost 4 bases and 8 bases, in that order; junction bases with no gene match: 6. In nucleotides, the CDR3 is TGTGCCAGTAGTAGGGGGACAGGCGTCGAAAAACTGTTTTTT. As protein: CASSRGTGVEKLFF.

The gene calls are TRBV4-1 and TRBJ2-1; 9 bases fit TRBD2. Germline V gene data show CDR1 as MGHRA and CDR2 as YSYEKL. There are 15 residues in the CDR3. Trimming cost V 11 bases and J 0 bases; bases outside gene matches: 8. The CDR3 DNA is TGCGCCGCGGGGACTAGCCAAAACTCCTACAATGAGCAGTTCTTC. It yields the protein CAAGTSQNSYNEQFF.

The gene calls are TRBV9 and TRBJ2-5; the match to TRBD1 covers 7 bases. The V and J ends lost 4 bases and 0 bases, in that order; junction bases with no gene match: 9. Germline CDR1 SGDLS, CDR2 YYNGEE. The CDR3 is made up of 16 amino acids. Here the CDR3 reads CASSPGTATYQETQYF. The CDR3, as DNA: TGTGCCAGCAGCCCCGGGACAGCGACGTACCAAGAGACCCAGTACTTC.

This clone was picked up a small number of times. V usage is TRBV7-2 and J usage is TRBJ1-4, with 7 bases identical to TRBD1. V lost 5 bases, J lost 4 bases, and 7 bases stayed unmatched. Germline CDR1 SGHTA, CDR2 FQGNSA. This CDR3 spans 15 amino acids. The DNA for the CDR3 is TGTGCCAGCAGCCCAGAGGGACAGAGTAATGAAAAACTGTTTTTT. Amino acids: CASSPEGQSNEKLFF.

This clone was seen a single time. At one of its ends the junction is not consistent with the germline gene, which may arise from a read error. The same CDR3 is also encoded by other DNA sequences in this sample. V is TRBV7-9 and J is TRBJ2-1; perhaps TRBD1 as D (6 bases). The CDR3 runs to 15 residues. Germline-derived CDR1 and CDR2 are SEHNR and FQNEAQ (reference sequence). For the CDR3, the DNA is TGCGCCAGCAGCCCAATTATGGGACAAGTCAATGAGCAGTTCTTC. Amino acid sequence: CASSPIMGQVNEQFF.

Remarks on this clone: One end of the junction does not line up with germline, which may come from a read error. V gene TRBV5-5 combines with J gene TRBJ2-7, with a tentative D call TRBD2 (6 bases). Germline-derived CDR1 and CDR2 are SGHKS and YYEKEE (reference sequence). The length of the CDR3 is 15 residues. Here the CDR3 DNA reads TGTGCCAGCAACTTGGATGAGCGGGCGGACTACGAGCAGTACTTC. Translated: CASNLDERADYEQYF.

The chain joins TRBV19 to TRBJ2-1; the D gene is possibly TRBD2 (5 bases). The CDR3 covers 15 residues. Germline loops: CDR1 LNHDA, CDR2 SQIVND (reference sequence). V lost 6 bases to trimming and J lost 0 bases, with 12 bases between them. This CDR3 reads CASSPAGSSYNEQFF. DNA for the CDR3: TGTGCCAGTAGCCCGGCGGGTAGCTCCTACAATGAGCAGTTCTTC.

The V call is TRBV30, the J call TRBJ1-5; D uncertain. The CDR3 is made up of 13 amino acids. The V and J ends lost 0 bases and 4 bases respectively, with 7 bases between them. Per the germline V gene, CDR1 is GTSNPN and CDR2 is SVGIG (reference sequence). Here the CDR3 reads CAWSVADNQPQHF. DNA for the CDR3: TGTGCCTGGAGTGTAGCGGATAATCAGCCCCAGCATTTT. Together with reference TRBV30 and TRBJ1-5, the CDR3 gives the full variable domain: SQTIHQWPATLVQPVGSPLSLECTVEGTSNPNLYWYRQAAGRGLQLLFYSVGIGQISSEVPQNLSASRPQDRQFILSSKKLLLSDSGFYLCAWSVADNQPQHFGDGTRLSIL.

This chain connects TRBV19 to TRBJ1-1, with D possibly matching TRBD1 (5 bases). The CDR3 contains 14 residues. With 3 bases removed from V and 4 bases from J, the gap between germline ends came to 12 bases. The V gene's germline CDR1 is LNHDA and CDR2 SQIVND (reference sequence). CDR3 coding DNA: TGTGCCAGTAGTATCCATCAGGGAAGCACTGAAGCTTTCTTT. Protein sequence: CASSIHQGSTEAFF.

The CDR3 is CASSFGLTTDTQYF. In nucleotides, the CDR3 is TGTGCCAGCAGCTTCGGACTAACCACAGATACGCAGTATTTT. The chain employs TRBV13 and TRBJ2-3; weak D call: TRBD2 (6 bases). There are 14 residues in the CDR3. Trimming cost V 3 bases and J 2 bases, with 9 bases left between them. Germline V lookup: CDR1 PRHDT, CDR2 FYEKMQ (reference sequence).

This clone was seen repeatedly, ten times or more. The rearrangement uses TRBV6-1 and TRBJ1-2; D might be TRBD1 (5 bases). Germline V gene data show CDR1 as MNHNS and CDR2 as SASEGT. V lost 0 bases to trimming and J lost 7 bases, with 12 bases between them. The CDR3 contains 14 residues. CDR3 nucleotide sequence: TGTGCCAGCAGTGAAGCGGGGGGACGGGGTGGCTACACCTTC. Its protein product is CASSEAGGRGGYTF.

The chain uses TRBV6-1 and TRBJ1-1, with D possibly TRBD1 on 5 matching bases. Germline CDR1 MNHNS, CDR2 SASEGT. The length of the CDR3 is 13 residues. Trimming took 2 bases from V and 10 from J, leaving 14 bases between them. The CDR3 is CASSEMEGPRAFF. Written as DNA, the CDR3 is TGTGCCAGCAGTGAAATGGAGGGACCTCGAGCTTTCTTT.

The chain recombines TRBV28 with TRBJ2-2, with 11 bases matching TRBD1. CDR3 length: 16 amino acids. V shed 5 bases and J 0 bases; nucleotides not matched to a gene: 2. The V gene's germline CDR1 is MDHEN and CDR2 SYDVKM. Here the CDR3 DNA reads TGTGCCAGCAGTGCGGACAGGGGGCCGAACACCGGGGAGCTGTTTTTT. Protein sequence: CASSADRGPNTGELFF.

The rearrangement uses TRBV7-9 and TRBJ2-7, with D possibly TRBD2 on 6 matching bases. V was clipped by 2 bases and J by 6 bases, with 14 bases between them. CDR1 and CDR2 from the germline V gene are SEHNR and FQNEAQ (reference sequence). This CDR3 is 14 amino acids long. The CDR3 here is CASSLQTLASEQYF. CDR3 coding DNA: TGTGCCAGCAGCTTACAAACCCTAGCGTCCGAGCAGTACTTC.

In its sample, this clone was seen a few times. The genes are TRBV6-1 and TRBJ2-7, with unresolved D. V lost 4 bases and J 0 bases, leaving 16 bases between the germline ends. The germline V gene encodes CDR1 MNHNS and CDR2 SASEGT. The CDR3 runs 16 residues. The CDR3 DNA is TGTGCCAGCAGTGGTTACAGCTTCACCTACTCCTACGAGCAGTACTTC. Translated, it gives CASSGYSFTYSYEQYF.

The J gene is TRBJ2-3, the V gene TRBV7-3; 14 bases map to TRBD2. This CDR3 comprises 18 residues. V shed 4 bases and J 4 bases; nucleotides not matched to a gene: 10. Germline assignment: CDR1 SGHTA and CDR2 FQGTGA. CDR3: CASSSIPTGLAGADTQYF. As DNA, the CDR3 is TGTGCCAGCAGCTCGATACCAACGGGACTAGCGGGAGCAGATACGCAGTATTTT.

The J gene is TRBJ1-1, the V gene TRBV28; 9 nucleotides agree with TRBD1. This CDR3 is built from 15 residues. Germline trimming cut 2 bases from V and 2 bases from J; bases unmatched to any gene: 3. Germline V gene sequence: CDR1 MDHEN, CDR2 SYDVKM. CDR3: CASSLPGQGNTEAFF. The CDR3 DNA reads as TGTGCCAGCAGTTTACCGGGACAGGGTAACACTGAAGCTTTCTTT.

This clone was detected only once. This chain connects TRBV2 to TRBJ1-1, with TRBD1 matching over 9 bases. J was trimmed by 7 bases and V by 6 bases; bases with no gene match: 6. The CDR3 spans 13 residues. Germline-derived CDR1 and CDR2 are SNHLY and FYNNEI. The DNA for the CDR3 is TGTGCCAGCAGGTACAGGGGGCGCGGTGAAGCTTTCTTT. Translating gives CASRYRGRGEAFF.